In this sample, the clone carrying this T cell receptor beta chain turned up a few times. Its antigen is currently unknown. This sample is part of a study of graft-versus-host responses after intestinal transplantation. Study observations and caveats: There was an association between peak levels of circulating GvH clones and early post-transplant HvG declines.

V was trimmed by 1 base and J by 2 bases, leaving 10 bases between them. CDR1 is LNHNV, CDR2 YYDKDF, per germline (reference sequence). This CDR3 has 15 residues. The method was immunoSEQ multiplex PCR; TCRdb's version includes in-frame clones alone and lacks a portion of them. The sample includes about 78,000 clones, roughly 84% seen only once; the top ten take roughly 8%. The chain links TRBV15 to TRBJ2-3; D assignment may be TRBD1 or TRBD2 (6 bases each). The sample was unstimulated CD8+ T cells sorted from spleen or lymph node cells, taken before transplant. This clonotype was obtained from a human donor who was the organ donor for an intestinal transplant. The CDR3, as DNA: TGTGCCACCAGCAGAGCGGGGGCGGTCACAGATACGCAGTATTTT. It encodes CATSRAGAVTDTQYF.